A selection of T cell receptor beta chains follows, all from one sample in a study of T cell responses to AZD1222 COVID-19 vaccine. Sequencing was performed with immunoSEQ multiplex PCR; in TCRdb, only in-frame clones are kept and a portion is missing. The table lists roughly 170,000 clones, 94% of them singletons. Specimen: peripheral blood, collected 28 days after the second AZD1222 dose. These TCRs come from an adult who received the AZD1222 COVID-19 vaccine. The CDR3 runs from the conserved cysteine through the conserved F or W. The D gene is left open where the match is weak. Expanded clones are given a class, and other clones once, few, many or no size at all.

j_gene	d_gene	v_gene	abundance	CDR3aa	CDR3nt
TRBJ1-2	-	TRBV7-2	few	CASSLVSGGYTF	TGTGCCAGCAGCTTAGTTTCGGGGGGCTACACCTTC
TRBJ1-2	TRBD1	TRBV7-9	-	CASSSGQGGYGYTF	TGTGCCAGCAGCTCCGGACAGGGGGGGTATGGCTACACCTTC
TRBJ2-3	-	TRBV9	-	CASTQGREWADTQYF	TGTGCCAGCACCCAAGGACGGGAGTGGGCAGATACGCAGTATTTT
TRBJ2-3	-	TRBV6-6	-	CASRGNRVGRADTQYF	TGTGCCAGCAGGGGAAACAGGGTTGGCCGGGCAGATACGCAGTATTTT
TRBJ1-2	-	TRBV3-1/TRBV3-2	-	CASSQELTARGFYRYTF	TGTGCCAGCAGCCAAGAGTTGACAGCGCGAGGGTTTTATCGCTACACCTTC
TRBJ2-1	TRBD2	TRBV14	-	CASSQVGEGNLLRNEQFF	TGTGCCAGCAGCCAAGTAGGGGAGGGCAACCTGCTACGGAATGAGCAGTTCTTC
TRBJ2-5	TRBD2	TRBV3-1/TRBV3-2	-	CASSPISGGAVETQYF	TGTGCCAGCAGCCCGATAAGCGGGGGGGCCGTAGAGACCCAGTACTTC
TRBJ1-5	-	TRBV27	-	CASSSSGGARQPQHF	TGTGCCAGCAGTTCTTCCGGGGGCGCAAGGCAGCCCCAGCATTTT
TRBJ1-1	-	TRBV11-3	-	CASSFLTGGTEAFF	TGTGCCAGCAGCTTCTTGACAGGAGGCACTGAAGCTTTCTTT
TRBJ1-1	-	TRBV6-6	few	CASSPKGGGITEAFF	TGTGCCAGCAGCCCCAAGGGGGGTGGCATCACTGAAGCTTTCTTT
TRBJ2-6	-	TRBV5-1	-	CASSLNQISISGANVLTF	TGCGCCAGCAGCTTGAACCAGATTAGCATCTCTGGGGCCAACGTCCTGACTTTC
TRBJ2-1	-	TRBV19	-	CASSIGGNEQFF	TGTGCCAGTAGTATCGGTGGCAATGAGCAGTTCTTC
TRBJ2-3	-	TRBV9	-	CASSRAPPGRADTQYF	TGTGCCAGCAGCCGAGCCCCCCCGGGACGGGCAGATACGCAGTATTTT
TRBJ2-5	TRBD1	TRBV7-9	-	CASSFWTGEETQYF	TGTGCCAGCAGCTTTTGGACAGGGGAAGAGACCCAGTACTTC
TRBJ2-2	TRBD2	TRBV11-3	-	CASSLEGYGTRRTGELFF	TGTGCCAGCAGCTTAGAGGGATACGGGACTAGGCGTACCGGGGAGCTGTTTTTT
TRBJ1-4	TRBD1	TRBV6-1	once	CASSETTGEGGEKLFF	TGTGCCAGCAGTGAGACGACAGGGGAAGGGGGAGAAAAACTGTTTTTT
TRBJ2-7	-	TRBV12-5	-	CASGLAEGSYEQYF	TGTGCTAGTGGTTTGGCCGAAGGCTCCTACGAGCAGTACTTC
TRBJ2-5	-	TRBV7-2	-	CASRSRVSGQETQYF	TGTGCCAGCAGGTCCCGGGTGTCGGGGCAAGAGACCCAGTACTTC
TRBJ1-3	-	TRBV4-1	-	CASSQDHGNSGNTIYF	TGCGCCAGCAGCCAAGATCACGGTAACTCTGGAAACACCATATATTTT
TRBJ1-6	TRBD1	TRBV19	once	CASRVNRGDSPLHF	TGTGCCAGTAGAGTTAACAGGGGGGATTCACCCCTCCACTTT
TRBJ2-3	TRBD2	TRBV7-2	-	CASSLGAGGPLDTQYF	TGTGCCAGCAGCTTAGGGGCGGGGGGGCCCTTGGATACGCAGTATTTT
TRBJ1-5	TRBD1	TRBV7-9	-	CARRTGQTLYSNQPQHF	TGTGCCAGGCGTACGGGACAGACACTTTATAGCAATCAGCCCCAGCATTTT
TRBJ1-1	-	TRBV28	-	CASSITLQGSPMNTEAFF	TGTGCCAGCAGCATCACACTTCAGGGGTCTCCGATGAACACTGAAGCTTTCTTT
TRBJ1-2	-	TRBV7-9	-	CASTLRGYGYTF	TGTGCCAGCACCTTACGAGGATATGGCTACACCTTC
TRBJ2-7	-	TRBV6-6	-	CASSLAGDYEQYF	TGTGCCAGCAGTCTAGCAGGGGACTACGAGCAGTACTTC
TRBJ1-1	TRBD1	TRBV6-2/TRBV6-3	once	CASSLLSVRGRNTEAFF	TGTGCCAGCAGTCTCCTTTCAGTCAGGGGGCGAAACACTGAAGCTTTCTTT
TRBJ2-7	TRBD1	TRBV4-1	few	CASSQFQTGPSYEQYF	TGCGCCAGCAGTCAATTCCAGACAGGGCCTTCCTACGAGCAGTACTTC